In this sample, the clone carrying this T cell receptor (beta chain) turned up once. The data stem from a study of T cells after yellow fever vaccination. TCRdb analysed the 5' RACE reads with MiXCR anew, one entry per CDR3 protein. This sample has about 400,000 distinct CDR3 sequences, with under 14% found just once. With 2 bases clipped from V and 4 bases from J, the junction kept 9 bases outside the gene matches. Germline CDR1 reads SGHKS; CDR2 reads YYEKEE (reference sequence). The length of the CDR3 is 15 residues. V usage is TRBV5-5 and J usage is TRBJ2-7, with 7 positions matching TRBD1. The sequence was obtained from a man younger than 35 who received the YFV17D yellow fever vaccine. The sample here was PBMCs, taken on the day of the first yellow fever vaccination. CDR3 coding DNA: TGTGCCAGCAGCTTCGAGACAGGGCACCTGTACGAGCAGTACTTC. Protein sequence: CASSFETGHLYEQYF.